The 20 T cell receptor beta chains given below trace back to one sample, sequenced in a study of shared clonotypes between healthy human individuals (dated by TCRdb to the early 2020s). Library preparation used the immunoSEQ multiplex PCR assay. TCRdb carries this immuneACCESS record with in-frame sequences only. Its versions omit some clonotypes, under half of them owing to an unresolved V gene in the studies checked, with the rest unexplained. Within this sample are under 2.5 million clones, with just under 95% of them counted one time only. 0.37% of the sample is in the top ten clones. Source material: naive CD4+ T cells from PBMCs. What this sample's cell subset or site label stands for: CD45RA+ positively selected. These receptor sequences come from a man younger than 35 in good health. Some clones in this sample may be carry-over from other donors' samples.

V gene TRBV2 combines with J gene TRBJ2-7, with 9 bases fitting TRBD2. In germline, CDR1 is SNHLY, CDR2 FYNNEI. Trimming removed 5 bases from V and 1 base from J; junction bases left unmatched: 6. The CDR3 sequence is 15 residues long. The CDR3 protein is CASSISAGGSYEQYF. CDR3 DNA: TGTGCCAGCAGTATCTCGGCGGGGGGGTCCTACGAGCAGTACTTC.

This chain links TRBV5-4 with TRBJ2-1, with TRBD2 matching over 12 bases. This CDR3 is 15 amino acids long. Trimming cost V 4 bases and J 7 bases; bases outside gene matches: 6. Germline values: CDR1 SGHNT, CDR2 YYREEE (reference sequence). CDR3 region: CASSRLAGASNEQFF. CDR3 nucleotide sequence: TGTGCCAGCAGCCGACTAGCGGGAGCGAGTAATGAGCAGTTCTTC. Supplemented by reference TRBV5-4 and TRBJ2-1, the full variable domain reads ETGVTQSPTHLIKTRGQQVTLRCSSQSGHNTVSWYQQALGQGPQFIFQYYREEENGRGNFPPRFSGLQFPNYSSELNVNALELDDSALYLCASSRLAGASNEQFFGPGTRLTVL.

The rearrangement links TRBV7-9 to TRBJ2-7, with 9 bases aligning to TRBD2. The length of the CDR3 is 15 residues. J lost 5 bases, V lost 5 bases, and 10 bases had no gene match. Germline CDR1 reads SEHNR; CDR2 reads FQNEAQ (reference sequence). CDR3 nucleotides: TGTGCCAGCAGCCGCCATAGCGGGAGTTATGACGAGCAGTACTTC. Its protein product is CASSRHSGSYDEQYF.

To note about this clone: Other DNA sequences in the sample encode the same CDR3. This CDR3 reads CASSPQETQYF. DNA of the CDR3: TGTGCCAGCAGTCCCCAAGAGACCCAGTACTTC. The V call is TRBV6-6, the J call TRBJ2-5; D is undetermined. Per germline, CDR1 MNHNY and CDR2 SVGAGI (reference sequence). Trimming took off 5 bases at V and 1 base at J, with 2 bases between the two ends. The CDR3 contains 11 residues.

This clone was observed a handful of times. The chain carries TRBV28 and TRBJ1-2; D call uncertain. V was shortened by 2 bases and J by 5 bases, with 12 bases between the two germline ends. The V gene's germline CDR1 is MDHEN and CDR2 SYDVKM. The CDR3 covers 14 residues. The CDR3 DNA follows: TGTGCCAGCAGTTTACCCGCTGGGCGTTATGGCTACACCTTC. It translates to CASSLPAGRYGYTF.

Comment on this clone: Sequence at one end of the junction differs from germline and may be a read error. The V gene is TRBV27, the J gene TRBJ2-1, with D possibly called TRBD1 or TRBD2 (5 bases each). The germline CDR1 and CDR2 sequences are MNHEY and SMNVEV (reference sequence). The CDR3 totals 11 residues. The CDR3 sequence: CASTLDGAWIF. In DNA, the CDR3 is TGTGCCAGCACCTTGGACGGGGCATGGATCTTC.

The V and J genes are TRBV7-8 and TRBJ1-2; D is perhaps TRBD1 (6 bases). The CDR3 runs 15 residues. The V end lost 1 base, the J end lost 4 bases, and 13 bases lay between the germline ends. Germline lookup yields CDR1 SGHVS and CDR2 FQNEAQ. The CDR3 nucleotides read TGTGCCAGCAGCTTAGTGGAACAGGGAAGCTATGGCTACACCTTC. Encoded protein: CASSLVEQGSYGYTF.

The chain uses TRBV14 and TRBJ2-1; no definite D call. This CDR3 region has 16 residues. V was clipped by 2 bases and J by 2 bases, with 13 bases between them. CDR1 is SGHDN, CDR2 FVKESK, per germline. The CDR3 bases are TGTGCCAGCAGCCAAAAAACTTTACCCCCCTACAATGAGCAGTTCTTC. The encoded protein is CASSQKTLPPYNEQFF.

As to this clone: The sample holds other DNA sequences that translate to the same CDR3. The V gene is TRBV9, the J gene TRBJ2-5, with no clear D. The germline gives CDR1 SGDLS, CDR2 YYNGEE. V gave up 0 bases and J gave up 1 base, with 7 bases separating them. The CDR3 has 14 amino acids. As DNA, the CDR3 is TGTGCCAGCAGCGTAGTTGATAGCCAAGAGACCCAGTACTTC. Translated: CASSVVDSQETQYF. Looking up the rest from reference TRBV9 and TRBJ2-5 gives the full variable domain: DSGVTQTPKHLITATGQRVTLRCSPRSGDLSVYWYQQSLDQGLQFLIQYYNGEERAKGNILERFSAQQFPDLHSELNLSSLELGDSALYFCASSVVDSQETQYFGPGTRLLVL.

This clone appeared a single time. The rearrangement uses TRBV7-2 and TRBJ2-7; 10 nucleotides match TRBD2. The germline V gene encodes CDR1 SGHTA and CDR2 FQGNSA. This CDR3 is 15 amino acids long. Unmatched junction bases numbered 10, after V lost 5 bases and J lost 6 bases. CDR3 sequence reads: CASSDPRLAGPEQYF. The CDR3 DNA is TGTGCCAGCAGCGATCCGCGACTAGCGGGCCCCGAGCAGTACTTC. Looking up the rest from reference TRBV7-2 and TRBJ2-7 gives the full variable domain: GAGVSQSPSNKVTEKGKDVELRCDPISGHTALYWYRQSLGQGLEFLIYFQGNSAPDKSGLPSDRFSAERTGGSVSTLTIQRTQQEDSAVYLCASSDPRLAGPEQYFGPGTRLTVT.

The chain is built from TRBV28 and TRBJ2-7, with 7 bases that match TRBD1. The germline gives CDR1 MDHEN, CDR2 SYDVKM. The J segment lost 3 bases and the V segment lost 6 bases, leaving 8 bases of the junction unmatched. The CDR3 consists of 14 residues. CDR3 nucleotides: TGTGCCAGCAGAACCGGGACAGCGATCTACGAGCAGTACTTC. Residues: CASRTGTAIYEQYF.

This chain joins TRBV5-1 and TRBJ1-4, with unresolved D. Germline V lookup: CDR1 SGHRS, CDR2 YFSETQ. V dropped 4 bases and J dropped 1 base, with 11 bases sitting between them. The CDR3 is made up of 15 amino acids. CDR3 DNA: TGCGCCAGCAGCCCCGCGGGAGGAACTAATGAAAAACTGTTTTTT. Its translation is CASSPAGGTNEKLFF. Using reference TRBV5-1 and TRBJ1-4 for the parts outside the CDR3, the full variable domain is KAGVTQTPRYLIKTRGQQVTLSCSPISGHRSVSWYQQTPGQGLQFLFEYFSETQRNKGNFPGRFSGRQFSNSRSEMNVSTLELGDSALYLCASSPAGGTNEKLFFGSGTQLSVL.

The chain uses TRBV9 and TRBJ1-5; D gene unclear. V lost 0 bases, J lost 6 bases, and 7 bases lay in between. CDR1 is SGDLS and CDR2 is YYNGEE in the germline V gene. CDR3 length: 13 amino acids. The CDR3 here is CASSVGGSQPQHF. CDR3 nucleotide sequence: TGTGCCAGCAGCGTAGGAGGAAGTCAGCCCCAGCATTTT. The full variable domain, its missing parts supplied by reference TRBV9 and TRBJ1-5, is DSGVTQTPKHLITATGQRVTLRCSPRSGDLSVYWYQQSLDQGLQFLIQYYNGEERAKGNILERFSAQQFPDLHSELNLSSLELGDSALYFCASSVGGSQPQHFGDGTRLSIL.

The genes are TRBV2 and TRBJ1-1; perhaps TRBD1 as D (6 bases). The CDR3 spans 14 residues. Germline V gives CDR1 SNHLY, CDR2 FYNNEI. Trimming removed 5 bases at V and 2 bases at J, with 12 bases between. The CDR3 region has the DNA TGTGCCAGCAGTCCAGGCAGGGGTAACACTGAAGCTTTCTTT. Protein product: CASSPGRGNTEAFF.

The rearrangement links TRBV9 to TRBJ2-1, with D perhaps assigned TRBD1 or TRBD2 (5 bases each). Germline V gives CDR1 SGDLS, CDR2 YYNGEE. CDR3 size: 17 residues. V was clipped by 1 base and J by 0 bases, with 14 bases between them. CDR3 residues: CASSVSQGDPSYNEQFF. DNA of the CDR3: TGTGCCAGCAGCGTAAGTCAGGGAGACCCCTCCTACAATGAGCAGTTCTTC.

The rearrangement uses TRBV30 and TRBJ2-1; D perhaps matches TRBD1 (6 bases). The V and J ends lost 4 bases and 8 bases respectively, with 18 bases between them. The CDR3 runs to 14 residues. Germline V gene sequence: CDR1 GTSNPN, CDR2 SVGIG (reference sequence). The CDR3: CAWNRWGPLDEQFF. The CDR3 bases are TGTGCCTGGAACCGGTGGGGGCCTTTGGATGAGCAGTTCTTC.

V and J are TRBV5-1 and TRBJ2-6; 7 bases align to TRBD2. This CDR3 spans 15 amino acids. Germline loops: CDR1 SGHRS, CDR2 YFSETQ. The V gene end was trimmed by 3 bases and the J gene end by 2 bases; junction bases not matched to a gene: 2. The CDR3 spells CASSSGGTGANVLTF. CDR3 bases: TGCGCCAGCAGCTCGGGGGGTACTGGGGCCAACGTCCTGACTTTC.

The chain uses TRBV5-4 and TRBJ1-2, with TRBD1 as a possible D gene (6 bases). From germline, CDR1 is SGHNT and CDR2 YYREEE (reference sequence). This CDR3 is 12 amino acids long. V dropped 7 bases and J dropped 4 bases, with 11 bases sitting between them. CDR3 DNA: TGTGCCAGCGGGGGGGGCAGCTATGGCTACACCTTC. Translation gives CASGGGSYGYTF.

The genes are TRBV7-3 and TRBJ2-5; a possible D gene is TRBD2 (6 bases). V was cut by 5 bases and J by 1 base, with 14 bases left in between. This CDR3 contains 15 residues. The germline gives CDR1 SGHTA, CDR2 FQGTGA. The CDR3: CASSPMRGPQETQYF. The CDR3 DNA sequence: TGTGCCAGCAGCCCGATGCGGGGCCCCCAAGAGACCCAGTACTTC. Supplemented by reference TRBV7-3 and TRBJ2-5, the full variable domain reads GAGVSQTPSNKVTEKGKYVELRCDPISGHTALYWYRQSLGQGPEFLIYFQGTGAADDSGLPNDRFFAVRPEGSVSTLKIQRTERGDSAVYLCASSPMRGPQETQYFGPGTRLLVL.

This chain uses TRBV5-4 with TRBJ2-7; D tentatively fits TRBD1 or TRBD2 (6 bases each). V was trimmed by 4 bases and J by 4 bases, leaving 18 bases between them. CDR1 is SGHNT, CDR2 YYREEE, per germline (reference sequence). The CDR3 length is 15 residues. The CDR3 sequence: CASSPTGAGAYEQYF. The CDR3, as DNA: TGTGCCAGCAGCCCCACGGGGGCTGGGGCATACGAGCAGTACTTC.